The 2 T cell receptor beta chains presented below share a single source sample, sequenced in a study of T cell changes during pregnancy in multiple sclerosis. Assay: immunoSEQ multiplex PCR; the TCRdb copy retains only in-frame clones and omits some. This repertoire shows about 67,000 clones, 90% to 95% found once; its top ten account for around 1.6%. The sequencing here drew on peripheral blood, taken in the first trimester of pregnancy. Every receptor here comes from a female donor in good health, enrolled as a control in a pregnancy study.

This chain uses TRBV10-1 with TRBJ2-7, with 9 nucleotides matching TRBD2. V was pared by 9 bases and J by 2 bases, with 8 bases of the junction left unmatched. CDR1 is WNHNN, CDR2 SYGVQD, per germline (reference sequence). This CDR3 spans 14 amino acids. This CDR3 reads CASSGTSFPYEQYF. In nucleotides, the CDR3 is TGCGCCAGTTCCGGGACTAGCTTTCCCTACGAGCAGTACTTC.

This clone was seen once. The chain is built from TRBV7-2 and TRBJ2-2; 9 nucleotides line up with TRBD2. Trimming at V came to 4 bases and at J to 6 bases, leaving 15 bases not matched to a gene. In germline, CDR1 is SGHTA, CDR2 FQGNSA. The CDR3 has 18 amino acids. The CDR3 reads CASSSKREDLRTPGELFF. The CDR3 DNA reads TGTGCCAGCAGCTCGAAGCGGGAGGACCTCAGAACACCCGGGGAGCTGTTTTTT.